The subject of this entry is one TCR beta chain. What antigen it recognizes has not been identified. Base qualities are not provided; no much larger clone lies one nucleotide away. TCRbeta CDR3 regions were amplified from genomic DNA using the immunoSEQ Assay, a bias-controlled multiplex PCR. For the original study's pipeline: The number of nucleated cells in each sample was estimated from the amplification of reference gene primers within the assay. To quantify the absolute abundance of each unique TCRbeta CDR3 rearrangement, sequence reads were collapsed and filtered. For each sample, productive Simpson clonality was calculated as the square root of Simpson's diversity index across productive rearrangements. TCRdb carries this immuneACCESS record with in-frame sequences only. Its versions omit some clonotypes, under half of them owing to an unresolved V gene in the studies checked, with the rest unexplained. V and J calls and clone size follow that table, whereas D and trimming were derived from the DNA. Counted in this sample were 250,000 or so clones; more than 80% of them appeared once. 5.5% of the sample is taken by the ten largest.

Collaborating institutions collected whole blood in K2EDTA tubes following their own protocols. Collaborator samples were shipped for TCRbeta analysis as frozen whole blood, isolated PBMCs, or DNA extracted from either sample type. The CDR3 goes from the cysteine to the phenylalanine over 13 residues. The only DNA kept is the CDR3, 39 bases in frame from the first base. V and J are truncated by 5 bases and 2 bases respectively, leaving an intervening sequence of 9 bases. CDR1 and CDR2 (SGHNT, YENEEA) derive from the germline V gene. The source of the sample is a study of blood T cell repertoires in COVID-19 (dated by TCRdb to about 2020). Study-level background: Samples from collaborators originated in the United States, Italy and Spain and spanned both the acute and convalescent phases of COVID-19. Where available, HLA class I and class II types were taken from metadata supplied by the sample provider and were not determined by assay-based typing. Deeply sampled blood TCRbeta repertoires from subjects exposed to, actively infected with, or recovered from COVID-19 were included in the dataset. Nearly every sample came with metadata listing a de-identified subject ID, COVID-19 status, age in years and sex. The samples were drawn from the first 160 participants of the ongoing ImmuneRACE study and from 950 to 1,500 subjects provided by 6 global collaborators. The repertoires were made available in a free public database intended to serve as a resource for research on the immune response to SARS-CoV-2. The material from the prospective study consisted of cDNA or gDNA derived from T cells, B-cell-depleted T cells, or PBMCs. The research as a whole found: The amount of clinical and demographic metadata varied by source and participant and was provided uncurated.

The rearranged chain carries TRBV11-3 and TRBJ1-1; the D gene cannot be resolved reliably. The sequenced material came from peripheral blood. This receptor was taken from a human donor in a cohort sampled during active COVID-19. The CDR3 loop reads CASSPGSNTEAFF. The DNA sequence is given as TGTGCCAGCAGCCCGGGGAGCAACACTGAAGCTTTCTTT.